A single T cell receptor beta chain is shown here with its context. At least ten counts were recorded for this clonotype. Its antigen remains unidentified. Base-call qualities are not available, and no considerably larger clone is one nucleotide away. The entry originates in a study of neurological immune-mediated disorders (dated by TCRdb to between 2018 and 2021). For context, the study as a whole: Peripheral blood TCR-beta repertoires from patients with HTLV-I-associated myelopathy (HAM/TSP), patients with multiple sclerosis, and healthy controls were compared in the study using UMI-based sequencing. Alongside PBMC samples, the set of around 99 TCR-beta libraries contained longitudinal samples, technical triplicates, and paired CD4+ and CD8+ T-cell subsets that had been sorted. Technical triplicate libraries were sequenced to precisely calculate the variability in frequency of each individual clone. The cohort included some 68 subjects: roughly 15 with HAM/TSP, some 35 with multiple sclerosis, and 20 healthy controls. General study outcomes and caveats: TCR clonal expansion was highest in HAM/TSP patients and lowest in MS patients, with MS patients falling below even healthy controls. No identical CDR3 amino acid sequences were found to be shared among expanded clones across subjects, suggesting that TCR-beta repertoires were private in all groups.

The CDR3 measures 18 amino acids from cysteine to phenylalanine. The sequence is cut down to CDR3 DNA, 54 bases in frame from base 1. CDR1 is given as SGHVS and CDR2 as FQNEAQ, both from the germline V gene. Germline trimming: 5 bases from V, 2 bases from J; junction bases outside gene matches: 13. Read against the paper, the sample's time point label means: technical triplicate 2. For unsorted PBMC libraries, 2 million PBMCs were used after storage in RNAlater at -80 degrees C until RNA extraction. Peripheral blood was subjected to Ficoll-Hypaque density gradient centrifugation to isolate PBMCs, which were then cryopreserved in liquid nitrogen. cDNA was synthesized by template-switch 5'RACE using a primer with a 10-nucleotide random unique molecular identifier that tagged each TCR transcript. Each sequencing run produced over 160 million TCR-beta sequences covering 15-18 subjects. The RNeasy kit was used to extract total RNA. Using the KAPA Real-time Library Amplification kit, TCR-beta VDJ regions were amplified with primers for the TCR constant region and the 5'RACE anchor. A first PCR added sample indexes and Illumina adaptors, and a second PCR then raised library yield. After purification with Ampure beads, the TCR product of roughly 650 bp was size-selected on a 2% E-gel SizeSelection system. Library quality was checked on a Bioanalyzer, concentration was measured with Qubit, and libraries were quantified with the Kapa Library Quantification kit before pooling. Libraries were sequenced paired-end 2 x 150 bp on an Illumina HiSeq 2500. To increase sequence diversity, about 25-31% phiX was spiked into each library pool. For the original study's pipeline: The UMI-based MiGEC pipeline processed quality-filtered reads and removed over 80% of raw TCR sequences during error correction. VDJ genes were aligned to IMGT germline references, and each clonotype was defined by a unique CDR3 amino acid sequence together with V-J genes. Clonal expansion, Shannon diversity and CDR3 relatedness (CalcPairwiseDistances, ClusterSamples) were evaluated with VDJtools, and phylogenetic trees were built with CLCbio workbench. A clone was classed as expanded if it had 8 or more unique UMIs, a cutoff based on coefficient-of-variation modelling across technical triplicates. TCRdb handled the public reads itself, with Q25 trimming in fastp and clone calling in MiXCR, and kept productive beta chains. Each record represents a unique CDR3 protein, reported with the most common genes and DNA among its rows. The authors' filters were not applied to this entry. In this sample the table shows roughly 57,000 distinct CDR3 sequences, less than 25% of which occur a single time. The ten most abundant clones make up less than 6% of the sample.

Input material: PBMCs. This TCR came from a man aged 55 to 70 with HTLV-1-associated myelopathy (HAM/TSP). The chain is assembled from TRBV7-8 and TRBJ2-1; 9 middle bases align to TRBD2. The sequence in DNA is TGTGCCAGCAGCGGAAACATTGGACTAGCGTCAACCTACAATGAGCAGTTCTTC. The encoded protein is CASSGNIGLASTYNEQFF.